These T cell receptor beta chains were read from a single sample in a study of spatial heterogeneity in lung cancer. MiXCR, run by TCRdb on the 5' RACE reads, gives a single entry per CDR3 protein. The table includes fewer than 30,000 distinct CDR3 sequences, 6% detected once. The source was PBMCs, collected at follow-up. The source is a male donor with early-stage non-small cell lung cancer. Each CDR3 is given with its conserved first and last residue. Fields, in order: clone size, V gene, J gene, CDR3 length, D gene, CDR3 DNA, CDR3 protein. A D gene is named only where the DNA matches it firmly. The size field is filled for only some rows; it gives once, few, many or a size class.

many,TRBV29-1,TRBJ1-1,13,.,TGCAGCGTTGAAGGGACAGCGAACACTGAAGCTTTCTTT,CSVEGTANTEAFF
many,TRBV5-4,TRBJ1-2,13,.,TGTGCCAGCAGCACGGACGGGGATCATGGCTACACCTTC,CASSTDGDHGYTF
many,TRBV9,TRBJ2-1,16,TRBD1,TGTGCCAGCAGCGTAACTCCGGGACAGAGAAACAATGAGCAGTTCTTC,CASSVTPGQRNNEQFF
.,TRBV5-1,TRBJ1-4,14,.,TGCGCCAGCAGCTCGGGGGCTGTTAACGAAAAACTGTTTTTT,CASSSGAVNEKLFF
many,TRBV6-2/TRBV6-3,TRBJ2-1,12,.,TGTGCCAGCAGTCGTCCGAACAATGAGCAGTTCTTC,CASSRPNNEQFF
few,TRBV11-3,TRBJ2-2,13,.,TGTGCCAGCAGCTTAGGGGGGACCGGGGAGCTGTTTTTT,CASSLGGTGELFF
many,TRBV7-3,TRBJ2-3,15,.,TGTGCCAGCAGCCCCGGGACGACTAGCACAGATACGCAGTATTTT,CASSPGTTSTDTQYF
many,TRBV12-3/TRBV12-4,TRBJ2-1,15,.,TGTGCCAGCAGTTTACGGCGGGGAACGGGCTATGAGCAGTTCTTC,CASSLRRGTGYEQFF
few,TRBV3-1,TRBJ2-4,14,.,TGTGCCAGCAGCCAATCTGAGGGATATAACATTCAGTACTTC,CASSQSEGYNIQYF
many,TRBV24-1,TRBJ2-3,13,TRBD2,TGTGCCACCGGGACTAGTGGCACAGATACGCAGTATTTT,CATGTSGTDTQYF
.,TRBV7-2,TRBJ1-5,16,.,TGTGCCAGCAGCTGGTTTGGGGTTGGGAGTAATCAGCCCCAGCATTTT,CASSWFGVGSNQPQHF
many,TRBV6-5,TRBJ2-6,16,.,TGTGCCAGCAGTCCGGAGACCGGCTCTGGGGCCAACGTCCTGACTTTC,CASSPETGSGANVLTF
many,TRBV6-1,TRBJ2-1,14,.,TGTGCCAGCAGATATAGCGGTTCCTACAATGAGCAGTTCTTC,CASRYSGSYNEQFF
many,TRBV4-3,TRBJ2-3,15,.,TGCGCCAGCAGCCAAGGGAGCTCGAGCACAGATACGCAGTATTTT,CASSQGSSSTDTQYF
many,TRBV10-3,TRBJ2-7,13,.,TGTGCCATCAGTGAGGCAGCTTCCTACGAGCAGTACTTC,CAISEAASYEQYF
few,TRBV5-6,TRBJ1-5,17,.,TGTGCCAGCAGCCTCACAAGGGGAGTTTATAGCAATCAGCCCCAGCATTTT,CASSLTRGVYSNQPQHF
.,TRBV2,TRBJ2-2,18,TRBD2,TGTGCCAGCACCGCACAGACCCAAGGACTAGCGGGAGTCGGGGAGCTGTTTTTT,CASTAQTQGLAGVGELFF
many,TRBV27,TRBJ2-6,14,.,TGTGCCAGCAGTCGGGGGTCCGGGGCCAACGTCCTGACTTTC,CASSRGSGANVLTF
.,TRBV27,TRBJ2-3,10,.,TGTGCCAGCTTACCAGATACGCAGTATTTT,CASLPDTQYF
many,TRBV5-1,TRBJ2-1,15,.,TGCGCCAGCAGCTTGGCCGCTTATTCGGGTGGTGAGCAGTTCTTC,CASSLAAYSGGEQFF
many,TRBV7-2,TRBJ2-1,14,.,TGTGCCAGCAGCTCCCAATTACTAGAGGCCGAGCAGTTCTTC,CASSSQLLEAEQFF
many,TRBV5-1,TRBJ1-1,15,.,TGCGCCAGCAGCCTCAACGGACAGATGAACACTGAAGCTTTCTTT,CASSLNGQMNTEAFF
many,TRBV7-2,TRBJ1-6,13,.,TGTGCCAGCAGCCCCCAGGGGAATTCACCCCTCCACTTT,CASSPQGNSPLHF
many,TRBV18,TRBJ2-7,12,.,TGTGCCAGCTCACCCGCAAGACAGGAGCAGTACTTC,CASSPARQEQYF
medium-sized,TRBV24-1,TRBJ2-1,19,TRBD1,TGTGCCACCAGTGACCCTCCGGGACAGAAACTAAGCTCCTACAATGAGCAGTTCTTC,CATSDPPGQKLSSYNEQFF
many,TRBV27,TRBJ2-1,15,.,TGTGCCAGCAGTTTACCAGGGTTCCCTCTCGGTGAGCAGTTCTTC,CASSLPGFPLGEQFF
many,TRBV20-1,TRBJ2-3,14,.,TGCAGTGCCAGCAGGCAGGGAAGCACAGATACGCAGTATTTT,CSASRQGSTDTQYF
many,TRBV5-1,TRBJ2-5,15,TRBD1,TGCGCCAGCAGCTGGACAGGGGGGACCCAAGAGACCCAGTACTTC,CASSWTGGTQETQYF
many,TRBV20-1,TRBJ2-7,13,.,TGCAGTGCTAGACTGGAAGTTGCCTACGAGCAGTACTTC,CSARLEVAYEQYF
.,TRBV20-1,TRBJ2-3,15,TRBD2,TGCAGTGCTAGAGCCGGGACTACCCCTCTAAGCACGCAGTATTTT,CSARAGTTPLSTQYF
many,TRBV2,TRBJ1-5,14,.,TGTGCCAGCAGTGATTTCGGGGCGGGTCAGCCCCAGCATTTT,CASSDFGAGQPQHF
medium-sized,TRBV3-1,TRBJ1-1,15,.,TGTGCCAGCAGCCACTACGAGAGGGGCTGGACTGAAGCTTTCTTT,CASSHYERGWTEAFF
.,TRBV19,TRBJ1-2,14,.,TGTGCCAGTTCTACCGTGGGGACTATCTTTGGCTACACCTTC,CASSTVGTIFGYTF
few,TRBV24-1,TRBJ2-1,14,TRBD2,TGTGCCACCAGTGATCCGGGACTAGCGAGTGAGCAGTTCTTC,CATSDPGLASEQFF
few,TRBV20-1,TRBJ2-7,14,.,TGCAGTGCTCCCCACCCCACAGGCGGGAACGAGCAGTACTTC,CSAPHPTGGNEQYF
many,TRBV4-2,TRBJ2-1,16,.,TGTGCCAGCAGCCAAACCGGGACCCAAGCCTACAATGAGCAGTTCTTC,CASSQTGTQAYNEQFF
many,TRBV18,TRBJ1-1,16,TRBD1,TGTGCCAGCTCACTCGGGACAGGGAGAGTGAACACTGAAGCTTTCTTT,CASSLGTGRVNTEAFF
.,TRBV5-1,TRBJ2-3,16,.,TGCGCCAGCAGCTTGGGGCAGGAGATTAGCACAGATACGCAGTATTTT,CASSLGQEISTDTQYF
many,TRBV5-1,TRBJ1-5,15,TRBD1,TGCGCCAGCAGCTTGACAGGGGTCAACGGTCAGCCCCAGCATTTT,CASSLTGVNGQPQHF
few,TRBV4-2,TRBJ2-1,16,TRBD1,TGTCCGACGTGGGGACAGGGGACTCGCTACTACAATGAGCAGTTCTTC,CPTWGQGTRYYNEQFF
.,TRBV20-1,TRBJ2-1,13,.,TGCAGTGTTTCCGGCCCTGCGGGCGGTGAGCAGTTCTTC,CSVSGPAGGEQFF
many,TRBV5-1,TRBJ2-2,13,.,TGCGCCAGCAGCCCGGCCGGACCCGGGGAGCTGTTTTTT,CASSPAGPGELFF
many,TRBV7-9,TRBJ2-2,14,.,TGTGCCAGCAGCTTGGACACGAACACCGGGGAGCTGTTTTTT,CASSLDTNTGELFF
few,TRBV9,TRBJ2-3,15,.,TGTGCCAGCAGTTTGGAGGATTTCGGTGGAGATACGCAGTATTTT,CASSLEDFGGDTQYF
.,TRBV6-4,TRBJ1-2,14,.,TGTGCCAGCAGTGACTCAGGGGGGTATCGAGGCTACACCTTC,CASSDSGGYRGYTF
few,TRBV7-2,TRBJ2-3,14,TRBD2,TGTGCCAGCAGCTTAGGACTAGCGACAGATACGCAGTATTTT,CASSLGLATDTQYF
few,TRBV7-9,TRBJ1-2,15,.,TGTGCCAGCAGCCACTGGGACACCAGTGGGTATGGCTACACCTTC,CASSHWDTSGYGYTF
few,TRBV24-1,TRBJ2-1,15,TRBD2,TGTGCCACCAGTGATCCCGGGACTAGCTATCGTCGGCAGTTCTTC,CATSDPGTSYRRQFF